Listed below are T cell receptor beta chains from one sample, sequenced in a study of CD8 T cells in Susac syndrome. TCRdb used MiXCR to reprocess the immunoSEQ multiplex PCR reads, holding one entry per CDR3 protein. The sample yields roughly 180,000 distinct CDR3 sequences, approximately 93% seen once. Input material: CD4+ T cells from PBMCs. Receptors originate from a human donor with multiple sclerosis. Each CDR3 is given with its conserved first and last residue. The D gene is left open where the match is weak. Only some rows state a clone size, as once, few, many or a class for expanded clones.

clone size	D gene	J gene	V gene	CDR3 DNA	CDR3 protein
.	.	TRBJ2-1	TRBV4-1	TGCGCCAGCAGCCACCCGACCCGGGATGAGCAGTTCTTC	CASSHPTRDEQFF
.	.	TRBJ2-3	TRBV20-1	TGCAGTGCTAGTCCCTTCCTGATCCACGTTAGCACAGATACGCAGTATTTT	CSASPFLIHVSTDTQYF
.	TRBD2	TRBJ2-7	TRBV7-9	TGTGCCAGCAGCCCCAGCGGGGGAAGCTCCTACGAGCAGTACTTC	CASSPSGGSSYEQYF
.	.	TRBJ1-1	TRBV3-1	TGTGCCAGCAGCCAGTCTCTCATAAACACTGAAGCTTTCTTT	CASSQSLINTEAFF
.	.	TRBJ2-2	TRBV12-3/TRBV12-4	TGTGCCAGCAGTTTTGGGGGCCCCGGGGAGCTGTTTTTT	CASSFGGPGELFF
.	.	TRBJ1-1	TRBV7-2	TGTGCCAGCAGCGTAACCACAGGGAACACTGAAGCTTTCTTT	CASSVTTGNTEAFF
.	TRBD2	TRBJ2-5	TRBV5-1	TGCGCCAGCAGCTTGGATGCGGGACTAGAAGAGACCCAGTACTTC	CASSLDAGLEETQYF
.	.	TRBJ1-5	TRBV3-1	TGTGCCAGCAGCCAAGCGGCTCAGCCCCAGCATTTT	CASSQAAQPQHF
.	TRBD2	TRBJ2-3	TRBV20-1	TGCAGTGCTAGTGCGGGGGGGCGTTTGGATACGCAGTATTTT	CSASAGGRLDTQYF
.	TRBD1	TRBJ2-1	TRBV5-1	TGCGCCAGCTACGAGGACAGGAGCGGTGAGCAGTTCTTC	CASYEDRSGEQFF
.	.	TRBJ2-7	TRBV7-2	TGTGCCAGCAGCCGGCCGGGGAGGGAGCAGTACTTC	CASSRPGREQYF
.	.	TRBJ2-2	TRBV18	TGTGCCAGCTCGTACGCCAGGACCCCGAACACCGGGGAGCTGTTTTTT	CASSYARTPNTGELFF
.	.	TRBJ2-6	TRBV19	TGTGCCAGTAGTATGGGACTCTCTGGGGCCAACGTCCTGACTTTC	CASSMGLSGANVLTF
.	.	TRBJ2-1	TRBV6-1	TGTGCCAGCACCTTCGACAGACGGGAGCAGTTCTTC	CASTFDRREQFF
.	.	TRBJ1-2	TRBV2	TGTGCCAGCAGTGCTTCTACAGGAGCTAACTATGGCTACACCTTC	CASSASTGANYGYTF
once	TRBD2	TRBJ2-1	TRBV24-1	TGTGCCACCAGTGAAAAACCCGGGACTAGCGGGAGGAGATATTACAATGAGCAGTTCTTC	CATSEKPGTSGRRYYNEQFF
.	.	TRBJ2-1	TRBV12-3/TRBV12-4	TGTGCCAGCAGTGGGCCGGGACACCTAACCTACAATGAGCAGTTCTTC	CASSGPGHLTYNEQFF
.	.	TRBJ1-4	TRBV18	TGTGCCAGCTCACCAAACACAGCCGTCGATGAAAAACTGTTTTTT	CASSPNTAVDEKLFF
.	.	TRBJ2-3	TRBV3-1	TGTGCCAGCAGCCTCGGACCATTCACAGATACGCAGTATTTT	CASSLGPFTDTQYF
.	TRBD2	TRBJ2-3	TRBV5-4	TGTGCCAGCAGTTTTCTACTAGCGGGAGTAACAGATACGCAGTATTTT	CASSFLLAGVTDTQYF
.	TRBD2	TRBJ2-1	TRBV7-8	TGTGCCAGCAGCCCTATAGCGGGGGGGCCGAGAAGTGAGCAGTTCTTC	CASSPIAGGPRSEQFF
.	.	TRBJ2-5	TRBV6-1	TGTGCCAGCAGTGAAGGCCGGACTAATGGGGAGACCCAGTACTTC	CASSEGRTNGETQYF
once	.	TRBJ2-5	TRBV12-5	TGTGCTAGTGCCCTGGGGGTCGGAGGACCTAAAGAGACCCAGTACTTC	CASALGVGGPKETQYF
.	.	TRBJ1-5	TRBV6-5	TGTGCCAGCAGTCGACAGATGAATAGCAATCAGCCCCAGCATTTT	CASSRQMNSNQPQHF
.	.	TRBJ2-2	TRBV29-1	TGCAGCGTGCGGGTCTTAGCCACCGGGGAGCTGTTTTTT	CSVRVLATGELFF
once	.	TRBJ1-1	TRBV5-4	TGTGCCAGCAGCCTGGGGTACCAGAACACTGAAGCTTTCTTT	CASSLGYQNTEAFF
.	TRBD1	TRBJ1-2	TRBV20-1	TGCAGTGCTAGTGACAGGGCGAGTGGCTACACCTTC	CSASDRASGYTF